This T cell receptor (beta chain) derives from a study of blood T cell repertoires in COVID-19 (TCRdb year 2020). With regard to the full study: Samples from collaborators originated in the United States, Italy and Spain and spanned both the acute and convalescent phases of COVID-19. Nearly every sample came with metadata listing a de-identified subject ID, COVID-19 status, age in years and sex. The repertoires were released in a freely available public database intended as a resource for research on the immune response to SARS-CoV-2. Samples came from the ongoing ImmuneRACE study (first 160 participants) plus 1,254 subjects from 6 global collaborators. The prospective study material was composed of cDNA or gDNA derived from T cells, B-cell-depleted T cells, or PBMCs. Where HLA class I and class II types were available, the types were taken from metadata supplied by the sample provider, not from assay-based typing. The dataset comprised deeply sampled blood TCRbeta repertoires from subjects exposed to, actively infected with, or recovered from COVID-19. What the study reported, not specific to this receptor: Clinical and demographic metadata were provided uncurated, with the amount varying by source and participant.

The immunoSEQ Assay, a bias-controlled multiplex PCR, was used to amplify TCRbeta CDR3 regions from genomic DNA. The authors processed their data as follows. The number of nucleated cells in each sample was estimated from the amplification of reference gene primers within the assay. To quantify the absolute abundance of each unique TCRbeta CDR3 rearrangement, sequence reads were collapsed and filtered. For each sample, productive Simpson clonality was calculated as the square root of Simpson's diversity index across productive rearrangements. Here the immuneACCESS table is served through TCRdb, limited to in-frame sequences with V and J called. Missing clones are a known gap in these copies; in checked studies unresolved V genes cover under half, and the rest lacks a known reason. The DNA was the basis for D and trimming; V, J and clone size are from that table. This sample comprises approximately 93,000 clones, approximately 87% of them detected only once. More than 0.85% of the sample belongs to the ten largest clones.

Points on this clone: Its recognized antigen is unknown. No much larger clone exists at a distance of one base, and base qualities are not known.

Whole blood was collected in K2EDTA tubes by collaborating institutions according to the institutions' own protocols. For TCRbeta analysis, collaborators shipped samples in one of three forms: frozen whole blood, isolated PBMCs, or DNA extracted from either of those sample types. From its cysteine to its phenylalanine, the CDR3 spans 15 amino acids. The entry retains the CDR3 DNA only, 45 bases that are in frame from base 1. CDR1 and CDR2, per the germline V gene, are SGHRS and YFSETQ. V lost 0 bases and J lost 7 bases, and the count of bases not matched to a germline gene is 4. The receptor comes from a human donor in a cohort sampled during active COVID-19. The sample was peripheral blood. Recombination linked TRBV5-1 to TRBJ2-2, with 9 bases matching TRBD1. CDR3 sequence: CASSLAGQGIGELFF. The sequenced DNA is TGCGCCAGCAGCTTGGCAGGACAGGGGATCGGGGAGCTGTTTTTT.